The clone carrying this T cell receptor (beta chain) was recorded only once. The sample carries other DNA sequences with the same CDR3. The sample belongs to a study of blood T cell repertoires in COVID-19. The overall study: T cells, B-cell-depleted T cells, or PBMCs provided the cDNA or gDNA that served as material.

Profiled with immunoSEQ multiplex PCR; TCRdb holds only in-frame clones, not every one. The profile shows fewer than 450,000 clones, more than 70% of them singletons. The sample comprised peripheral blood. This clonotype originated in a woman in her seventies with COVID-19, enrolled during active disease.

The CDR3 protein is CSARRDTEAFF. CDR3 in DNA: TGCAGTGCTAGACGTGACACTGAAGCTTTCTTT. The chain recombines TRBV20-1 with TRBJ1-1, with D hard to call. Germline V gene sequence: CDR1 DFQATT, CDR2 SNEGSKA (reference sequence). The CDR3 extends over 11 amino acids. V was shortened by 2 bases and J by 3 bases, with 4 bases between the two germline ends.